These T cell receptor beta chains were read from a single sample in a study of blood T cell repertoires in COVID-19. Some clones are missing from TCRdb's copy, which holds only in-frame ones; the method was immunoSEQ multiplex PCR. The sample carries tens of thousands of clones, 70% to 85% recorded once. The sequenced material came from peripheral blood. Receptor source: a human donor in a cohort sampled during active COVID-19. The CDR3 runs from the conserved cysteine through the conserved F or W. D genes are given only for firm matches. Clone size is given for some rows only: seen once, a few or many times, or a class if the clone is expanded.

size	J	D	V	CDR3	DNA
.	TRBJ2-7	.	TRBV28	CASNQGYEQYF	TGTGCCAGCAACCAGGGGTACGAGCAGTACTTC
.	TRBJ1-5	TRBD1	TRBV18	CASSPGQGSNQPQHF	TGTGCCAGCTCACCGGGACAGGGTAGCAATCAGCCCCAGCATTTT
.	TRBJ1-2	TRBD1	TRBV6-5	CASSPTTGAYGYTF	TGTGCCAGCAGCCCCACAACAGGGGCCTATGGCTACACCTTC
.	TRBJ2-6	.	TRBV7-7	CASSLALPGAFSGANVLTF	TGTGCCAGCAGCTTAGCCCTTCCAGGGGCGTTCTCTGGGGCCAACGTCCTGACTTTC
.	TRBJ2-7	TRBD1	TRBV10-3	CAISEDRASSYEQYF	TGTGCCATCAGTGAGGACAGGGCTTCCAGCTACGAGCAGTACTTC
.	TRBJ2-3	.	TRBV5-1	CASSSGGGSTDTQYF	TGCGCCAGCAGCTCGGGTGGGGGCAGCACAGATACGCAGTATTTT
few	TRBJ2-1	.	TRBV7-7	CASSLRLRDDLNEQFF	TGTGCCAGCAGCCTAAGGCTCCGAGATGACTTAAATGAGCAGTTCTTC
.	TRBJ1-2	.	TRBV6-6	CASTHGGAQYGYTF	TGTGCCAGCACCCACGGGGGGGCGCAGTATGGCTACACCTTC
.	TRBJ1-6	.	TRBV4-2	CASSQASARSSYNSPLHF	TGTGCCAGCAGCCAAGCTTCAGCAAGGAGCTCCTATAATTCACCCCTCCACTTT
once	TRBJ1-4	.	TRBV5-5	CASSSDAGRNEKLFF	TGTGCCAGCAGCTCGGATGCCGGGAGGAATGAAAAACTGTTTTTT
.	TRBJ1-3	.	TRBV7-9	CAINRRVRGGNTIYF	TGTGCCATAAATCGGCGGGTCCGGGGTGGAAACACCATATATTTT
.	TRBJ2-7	TRBD1	TRBV5-6	CASSLGDRATYEQYF	TGTGCCAGCAGCTTGGGGGACAGGGCCACCTACGAGCAGTACTTC
.	TRBJ1-5	.	TRBV30	CAWSAGGQPQHF	TGTGCCTGGAGTGCCGGGGGTCAGCCCCAGCATTTT
few	TRBJ1-2	.	TRBV5-1	CASSLDTFDGYTF	TGCGCCAGCAGCTTGGACACGTTCGATGGCTACACCTTC
.	TRBJ2-3	.	TRBV9	CASSVGGGHSTDTQYF	TGTGCCAGCAGCGTAGGTGGGGGACACAGCACAGATACGCAGTATTTT
once	TRBJ2-7	TRBD2	TRBV7-9	CASSFLAGRPSSYEQYF	TGTGCCAGCAGCTTTCTAGCGGGGCGGCCGAGCTCCTACGAGCAGTACTTC
few	TRBJ1-2	.	TRBV4-1	CASSQSYAGNYGYTF	TGCGCCAGCAGCCAATCATACGCAGGCAACTATGGCTACACCTTC
few	TRBJ1-2	.	TRBV27	CASSSNRANGYTF	TGTGCCAGCAGTTCCAACAGGGCCAATGGCTACACCTTC
.	TRBJ2-1	TRBD2	TRBV5-1	CASSLGGGLYNEQFF	TGCGCCAGCAGCTTGGGCGGGGGTCTTTACAATGAGCAGTTCTTC
.	TRBJ2-2	.	TRBV6-5	CASRSGTGELFF	TGTGCCAGCAGGTCGGGAACCGGGGAGCTGTTTTTT
.	TRBJ2-2	.	TRBV6-6	CASSYVGSGTGELFF	TGTGCCAGCAGTTACGTGGGGAGTGGCACCGGGGAGCTGTTTTTT
.	TRBJ2-2	TRBD2	TRBV11-2	CASSLMGGGAAGELFF	TGTGCCAGCAGCTTAATGGGCGGGGGGGCCGCCGGGGAGCTGTTTTTT
.	TRBJ1-2	TRBD1	TRBV11-2	CASSVRQGKGYGYTF	TGTGCCAGCAGCGTTAGACAGGGCAAGGGCTATGGCTACACCTTC
.	TRBJ1-6	TRBD1	TRBV18	CASSPGQVNSPLHF	TGTGCCAGCTCACCGGGACAGGTTAATTCACCCCTCCACTTT
.	TRBJ2-7	.	TRBV11-2	CASSSGGRSYYF	TGTGCCAGCAGCTCTGGTGGTCGGTCGTACTACTTC
.	TRBJ1-1	.	TRBV4-1	CASSQERQGAEAFF	TGCGCCAGCAGCCAAGAGAGGCAGGGTGCTGAAGCTTTCTTT
.	TRBJ2-1	TRBD2	TRBV19	CASSIGLPLAGGLNEQFF	TGTGCCAGTAGTATAGGCCTCCCGCTAGCGGGGGGGCTAAATGAGCAGTTCTTC
.	TRBJ1-6	TRBD1	TRBV28	CASSVYQGVGSPLHF	TGTGCCAGCAGTGTCTACCAGGGGGTGGGATCACCCCTCCACTTT
once	TRBJ1-1	TRBD1	TRBV5-1	CASSPTGGLLITEAFF	TGCGCCAGCAGCCCGACAGGGGGCTTATTAATTACTGAAGCTTTCTTT
.	TRBJ2-6	TRBD1	TRBV10-3	CAISERTGRSGANVLTF	TGTGCCATCAGTGAACGGACAGGGAGGTCTGGGGCCAACGTCCTGACTTTC
.	TRBJ2-1	TRBD1	TRBV5-1	CASRYDRASYNEQFF	TGCGCCAGCAGATACGACAGGGCTTCCTACAATGAGCAGTTCTTC
.	TRBJ2-5	TRBD2	TRBV4-2	CASSPREGETQYF	TGTGCCAGCAGCCCCAGGGAGGGAGAGACCCAGTACTTC
.	TRBJ1-1	.	TRBV6-4	CASSETRTGREAFF	TGTGCCAGCAGTGAAACTCGTACAGGGAGAGAAGCTTTCTTT
.	TRBJ1-6	TRBD1	TRBV3-1/TRBV3-2	CASSRYTGGDSPLHF	TGTGCCAGCAGCCGATATACAGGGGGAGATTCACCCCTCCACTTT
.	TRBJ2-3	TRBD2	TRBV11-2	CASSSNSGGGLGTDTQYF	TGTGCCAGCAGCTCAAATAGCGGGGGGGGTCTGGGCACAGATACGCAGTATTTT
.	TRBJ2-7	.	TRBV4-2	CASSQDAPGAGAVNEQYF	TGTGCCAGCAGCCAAGATGCCCCCGGGGCGGGGGCGGTAAACGAGCAGTACTTC
.	TRBJ2-2	.	TRBV6-5	CASSLASTGELFF	TGTGCCAGCAGCCTAGCGAGTACCGGGGAGCTGTTTTTT
.	TRBJ1-1	.	TRBV6-6	CASTKPVSTEAFF	TGTGCCAGCACCAAACCCGTGAGCACTGAAGCTTTCTTT
.	TRBJ2-7	.	TRBV7-9	CASSPAGVSAYEQYF	TGTGCCAGCAGCCCCGCAGGGGTGAGCGCCTACGAGCAGTACTTC
.	TRBJ2-1	TRBD1	TRBV7-8	CASTPGQGAKNEQFF	TGTGCCAGCACCCCAGGACAGGGGGCGAAAAATGAGCAGTTCTTC
.	TRBJ2-7	TRBD1	TRBV2	CASRSRRGPYEQYF	TGTGCCAGCAGGAGTCGCAGGGGGCCCTACGAGCAGTACTTC
.	TRBJ2-1	TRBD2	TRBV4-1	CASSLFSGGAGNEQFF	TGCGCCAGCAGCCTATTCAGCGGGGGGGCTGGGAATGAGCAGTTCTTC
.	TRBJ2-7	TRBD1	TRBV30	CAWDRDRAYEQYF	TGTGCCTGGGATAGGGACAGGGCCTACGAGCAGTACTTC
.	TRBJ2-5	TRBD2	TRBV10-3	CAISERSSGGYQETQYF	TGTGCCATCAGTGAGAGATCTAGCGGGGGGTACCAAGAGACCCAGTACTTC
.	TRBJ2-7	TRBD2	TRBV7-9	CASSIVPGLAGGRTYEQYF	TGTGCCAGCAGCATAGTCCCAGGACTAGCGGGGGGGCGGACCTACGAGCAGTACTTC
few	TRBJ2-6	.	TRBV18	CASSLTDSGANVLTF	TGTGCCAGCTCCCTCACAGACTCTGGGGCCAACGTCCTGACTTTC
.	TRBJ1-1	.	TRBV7-9	CASITDRSYTEAFF	TGTGCCAGCATCACAGACAGATCCTACACTGAAGCTTTCTTT
.	TRBJ1-5	.	TRBV18	CASSSGRLVLSVQPQHF	TGTGCCAGCTCATCAGGGAGGCTGGTCCTCTCGGTCCAGCCCCAGCATTTT
many	TRBJ1-2	TRBD1	TRBV5-6	CASRQGQGRYGYTF	TGTGCCAGCAGGCAGGGACAGGGGAGGTATGGCTACACCTTC
.	TRBJ1-1	.	TRBV7-9	CASSRDTSHLNTEAFF	TGTGCCAGCAGCCGGGACACCAGCCACTTGAACACTGAAGCTTTCTTT
.	TRBJ2-5	TRBD2	TRBV6-1	CASSDPRTSQETQYF	TGTGCCAGCAGTGACCCGAGGACTAGCCAAGAGACCCAGTACTTC
once	TRBJ1-2	TRBD1	TRBV7-2	CASSLVHRGTGGYTF	TGTGCCAGCAGCTTAGTTCACAGGGGGACCGGTGGCTACACCTTC
.	TRBJ1-6	.	TRBV7-3	CASSLNNNSPLHF	TGTGCCAGCAGCTTAAATAATAATTCACCCCTCCACTTT
.	TRBJ2-7	TRBD1	TRBV5-1	CASSYRDSYEQYF	TGCGCCAGCAGCTACCGGGACAGCTACGAGCAGTACTTC
.	TRBJ1-2	TRBD1	TRBV5-1	CASSPTGGGYGYTF	TGCGCCAGCAGCCCAACAGGGGGAGGCTATGGCTACACCTTC